Sequencing of this T cell receptor (beta chain) was carried out in a study of blood T cell repertoires in COVID-19 (TCRdb year 2020). With respect to the entire study: Samples from collaborators originated in the United States, Italy and Spain and spanned both the acute and convalescent phases of COVID-19. Subjects who had been exposed to COVID-19, were actively infected with it, or had recovered from it provided the deeply sampled blood TCRbeta repertoires that made up the dataset. Nearly every sample came with metadata listing a de-identified subject ID, COVID-19 status, age in years and sex. A freely available public database, intended as a resource for researchers studying the immune response to SARS-CoV-2, is where the repertoires were released. Samples were obtained from the ongoing ImmuneRACE study (first 160 participants) and from about 1,300 subjects provided by 6 global collaborators. The prospective study material was composed of cDNA or gDNA derived from T cells, B-cell-depleted T cells, or PBMCs. Where available, HLA class I and class II types were obtained from metadata supplied by the sample provider rather than from assay-based typing.

TCRbeta CDR3 regions were amplified from genomic DNA by means of the immunoSEQ Assay, a bias-controlled multiplex PCR. The original methods were these. The number of nucleated cells in each sample was estimated by amplification of reference gene primers within the assay. To quantify the absolute abundance of each unique TCRbeta CDR3 rearrangement, sequence reads were collapsed and filtered. For each sample, productive Simpson clonality was calculated as the square root of Simpson's diversity index across productive rearrangements. TCRdb obtained this table from immuneACCESS and retained in-frame rearrangements with V and J assigned. These tables miss some clones; where compared with another copy, unresolved V genes account for less than half of the shortfall, and the remainder is unexplained. The D gene and trimming were derived from the DNA, and the V and J assignments and clone size from that table. In all, the sample holds about 83,000 clones, and around 84% of those were seen once. 20% to 25% of the sample lies in the top ten.

Comments on this clone: This clone's antigen is unknown. No much larger clonotype is one base removed from it; base qualities were not supplied.

Overall results and qualifications from the work: How much clinical and demographic metadata was included differed by source and by participant, and the metadata was provided uncurated.

The collaborating institutions used their own protocols to collect whole blood in K2EDTA tubes. Collaborator samples were shipped for TCRbeta analysis as frozen whole blood, isolated PBMCs, or DNA extracted from either sample type. In the germline V gene (reference sequence), CDR1 corresponds to PRHDT and CDR2 to FYEKMQ. Inclusive of the bounding cysteine and phenylalanine, the CDR3 is 16 residues long. Kept here is only the CDR3 DNA, which spans 48 bases and is read in frame from base 1. Clipping removes 2 bases from V and 2 bases from J, with 9 as the unmatched junction base count. The sequencing sample was made of peripheral blood. The chain couples TRBV13 to TRBJ2-7; the central 7 bases match TRBD1. This sequence was found in a woman of 80 years or more in a cohort sampled during active or convalescent COVID-19. The DNA sequence is as follows: TGTGCCAGCAGCTTACTCGCCGGGCAGGGGGCCTACGAGCAGTACTTC. It translates to CASSLLAGQGAYEQYF.